This TCR beta chain was recorded in a study of blood T cell repertoires in COVID-19. The overall study: The United States, Italy and Spain provided the acute and convalescent COVID-19 samples. T cells, B-cell-depleted T cells, or PBMCs provided the cDNA or gDNA that served as material.

In the original workflow: Amplification of reference gene primers provided the estimated nucleated cell counts. Assay used: immunoSEQ multiplex PCR; TCRdb lists only in-frame clones, some missing. V and J calls and clone size come straight from that table; D and trimming were deduced from the DNA. This sample has more than 100,000 clones, with roughly 89% found just once. Sequenced input: peripheral blood. This clonotype was sampled from a woman older than 75 in a cohort sampled during active COVID-19.

The CDR3 nucleotides read TGTGCCAGCAGCTCAACAGGGAACTACGAGCAGTACTTC. Protein: CASSSTGNYEQYF. V usage is TRBV5-4 and J usage is TRBJ2-7; D might be TRBD1 (6 bases). The CDR3 is 13 amino acids. Germline V gives CDR1 SGHNT, CDR2 YYREEE (reference sequence). V was pared by 3 bases and J by 3 bases, with 10 bases between.